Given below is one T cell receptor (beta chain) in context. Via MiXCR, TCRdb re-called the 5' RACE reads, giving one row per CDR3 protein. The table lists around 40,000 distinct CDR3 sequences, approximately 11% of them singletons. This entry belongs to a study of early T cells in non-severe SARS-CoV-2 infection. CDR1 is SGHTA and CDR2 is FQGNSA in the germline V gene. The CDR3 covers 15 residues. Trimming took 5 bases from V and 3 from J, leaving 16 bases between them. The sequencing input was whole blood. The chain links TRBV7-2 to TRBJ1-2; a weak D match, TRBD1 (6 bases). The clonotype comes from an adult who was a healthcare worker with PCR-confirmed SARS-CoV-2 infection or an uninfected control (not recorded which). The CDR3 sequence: CASSGAAGADYGYTF. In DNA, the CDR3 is TGTGCCAGCAGCGGAGCGGCGGGGGCCGACTATGGCTACACCTTC.